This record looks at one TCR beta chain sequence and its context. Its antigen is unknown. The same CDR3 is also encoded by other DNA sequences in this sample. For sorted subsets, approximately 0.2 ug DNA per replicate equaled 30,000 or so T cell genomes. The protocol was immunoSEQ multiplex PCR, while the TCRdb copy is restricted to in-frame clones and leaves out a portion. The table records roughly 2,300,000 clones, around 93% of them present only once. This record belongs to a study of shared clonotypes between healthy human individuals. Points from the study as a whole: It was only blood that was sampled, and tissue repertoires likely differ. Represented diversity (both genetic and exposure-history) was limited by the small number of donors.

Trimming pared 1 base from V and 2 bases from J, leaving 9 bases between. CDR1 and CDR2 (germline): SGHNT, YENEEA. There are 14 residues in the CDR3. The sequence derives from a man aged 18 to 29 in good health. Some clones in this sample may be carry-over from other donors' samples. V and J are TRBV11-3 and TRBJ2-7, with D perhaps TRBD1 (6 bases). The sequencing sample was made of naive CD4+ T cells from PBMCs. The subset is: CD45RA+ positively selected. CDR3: CASSLGRGTYEQYF. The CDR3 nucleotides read TGTGCCAGCAGCTTAGGCAGGGGAACCTACGAGCAGTACTTC.